This TCR beta chain is from a study of response to subunit inactivated influenza vaccine. This clonotype was seen many times. Its antigen is not identified. Using its own MiXCR run on the RT-PCR reads, TCRdb lists one record per CDR3 protein. The table lists 200,000 to 250,000 distinct CDR3 sequences, 10% to 15% of them singletons. Study results and caveats: Authors suggested seasonal influenza vaccinations each recruit few new T cells.

Per germline, CDR1 LGHNA and CDR2 YNFKEQ. This CDR3 has 17 amino acids. Trimming shortened V by 0 bases and J by 4 bases, and 16 bases separated the two germline ends. The clonotype was recovered from a man aged 45-65 years who received an inactivated influenza vaccine. The chain couples TRBV4-2 to TRBJ2-1, with D perhaps TRBD2 (5 bases). The specimen was non-naive T cells sorted from PBMCs, collected around two weeks before vaccination. The CDR3 coding sequence is TGTGCCAGCAGCCAAGATGAGCGGACCAAGGTTTACAATGAGCAGTTCTTC. Its translation is CASSQDERTKVYNEQFF.